Each of the 20 T cell receptor beta chains below was sequenced from the same sample in a study of OX40 agonist ivuxolimab in advanced cancers. Clones were sequenced by immunoSEQ multiplex PCR, and TCRdb holds only the in-frame ones, with some missing. The repertoire holds around 100,000 clones, with 90% as singletons. Sequences were derived from CD4+ or CD8+ T cells sorted from blood, sampled in a trial of the OX40 agonist ivuxolimab. The receptor source for this set is an adult with an advanced solid tumor such as melanoma, head and neck, liver or kidney cancer.

There are a few counts of this clone. The chain recombines TRBV10-3 with TRBJ2-2; TRBD1 is a possible D gene (6 bases). In germline, CDR1 is ENHRY, CDR2 SYGVKD. This CDR3 is built from 15 residues. V shed 9 bases and J shed 6 bases, with 20 bases lying between them. CDR3 sequence (DNA): TGTGCCATACGAGGACCGGGACAAGGCCCCGGGGAGCTGTTTTTT. As protein: CAIRGPGQGPGELFF.

The genes are TRBV7-8 and TRBJ1-2; TRBD1 might be the D (5 bases). This CDR3 is built from 15 residues. V lost 2 bases to trimming and J lost 3 bases, with 13 bases between them. Germline CDR1 is SGHVS and CDR2 is FQNEAQ. The CDR3 DNA sequence: TGTGCCAGCAGCTTAAGTAGGGGTGATGACTATGGCTACACCTTC. It yields the protein CASSLSRGDDYGYTF.

The J gene is TRBJ2-1, the V gene TRBV6-6, with D unresolved. Between the trimmed V and J ends, which lost 6 bases and 5 bases, there was a span of 5 bases. This CDR3 is 11 amino acids long. Germline values: CDR1 MNHNY, CDR2 SVGAGI (reference sequence). CDR3 coding DNA: TGTGCCAGCAGCCTAAACAATGAGCAGTTCTTC. Its translation is CASSLNNEQFF.

This clone was seen once. The chain links TRBV5-5 to TRBJ2-3; D might be TRBD2 (5 bases). V lost 1 base and J 2 bases, leaving 11 bases between the germline ends. The CDR3 consists of 15 residues. The V gene's germline CDR1 is SGHKS and CDR2 YYEKEE (reference sequence). As DNA, the CDR3 is TGTGCCAGCAGCTTGTCCGGGATACACACAGATACGCAGTATTTT. This codes for CASSLSGIHTDTQYF.

This clone was counted between two and nine times. The V call is TRBV7-6, the J call TRBJ2-1, with TRBD2 matching 14 bases. The junction had 3 bases not matched to a gene; V was cut back by 3 bases and J by 8 bases. CDR3 size: 15 residues. The germline V gene encodes CDR1 SGHVS and CDR2 FNYEAQ. The CDR3 loop reads CASSFRLAGGDEQFF. The CDR3 nucleotides are TGTGCCAGCAGCTTCAGACTAGCGGGAGGGGATGAGCAGTTCTTC.

This chain connects TRBV2 to TRBJ2-1, with TRBD1 matching over 8 bases. The CDR3 is 16 residues long. Unmatched junction bases numbered 12, after V lost 6 bases and J lost 5 bases. Per the germline V gene, CDR1 is SNHLY and CDR2 is FYNNEI. The DNA for the CDR3 is TGTGCCAGCAGCACAAGGACAGGGATTATCGACAATGAGCAGTTCTTC. Translated, it gives CASSTRTGIIDNEQFF.

The J gene is TRBJ2-1, the V gene TRBV6-1; D is perhaps TRBD1 (6 bases). There are 14 residues in the CDR3. V lost 0 bases and J 7 bases, leaving 10 bases between the germline ends. CDR1 and CDR2 from the germline V gene are MNHNS and SASEGT. In DNA form, the CDR3 reads TGTGCCAGCAGTGAAGCGACAGGCTCAAATGAGCAGTTCTTC. It is translated as CASSEATGSNEQFF.

This rearrangement joins TRBV2 to TRBJ2-1; TRBD1 aligns across 9 bases. The CDR3 is 19 amino acids. The germline CDR1 and CDR2 sequences are SNHLY and FYNNEI. J was trimmed by 0 bases and V by 6 bases; bases with no gene match: 15. CDR3 DNA: TGTGCCAGCAGGGACAGGGGAGCGGGAAGCCCCCGCTCCTACAATGAGCAGTTCTTC. The encoded protein is CASRDRGAGSPRSYNEQFF. Full variable domain (missing parts from reference TRBV2 and TRBJ2-1): EPEVTQTPSHQVTQMGQEVILRCVPISNHLYFYWYRQILGQKVEFLVSFYNNEISEKSEIFDDQFSVERPDGSNFTLKIRSTKLEDSAMYFCASRDRGAGSPRSYNEQFFGPGTRLTVL.

V gene TRBV19 combines with J gene TRBJ2-2; maybe TRBD2 (6 bases). The V gene lost 3 bases and the J gene lost 6 bases, with 8 bases spanning the gap. Germline CDR1 is LNHDA and CDR2 is SQIVND (reference sequence). The length of the CDR3 is 13 residues. CDR3 in DNA: TGTGCCAGTAGTATTGGAGGGGCCGGGGAGCTGTTTTTT. Encoded protein: CASSIGGAGELFF. Together with reference TRBV19 and TRBJ2-2, the CDR3 gives the full variable domain: DGGITQSPKYLFRKEGQNVTLSCEQNLNHDAMYWYRQDPGQGLRLIYYSQIVNDFQKGDIAEGYSVSREKKESFPLTVTSAQKNPTAFYLCASSIGGAGELFFGEGSRLTVL.

Turning to this clone: The junction departs from germline at one end; a sequencing error may be responsible. This rearrangement joins TRBV7-7 to TRBJ2-5, with D possibly being TRBD1 or TRBD2 (5 bases each). Germline assignment: CDR1 SSHAT and CDR2 FNYEAQ (reference sequence). CDR3 length: 14 residues. The CDR3 bases are TGTGCCAGCAGCTCCGGGGCCTACCAGGAGACCCAGTACTTC. Translating gives CASSSGAYQETQYF.

This chain uses TRBV7-9 with TRBJ2-3; the match to TRBD2 covers 8 bases. Germline V lookup: CDR1 SEHNR, CDR2 FQNEAQ (reference sequence). Trimming removed 5 bases from V and 2 bases from J; junction bases left unmatched: 3. CDR3 size: 14 residues. CDR3 nucleotide sequence: TGTGCCAGCAGCCCACTAGCGGCCACAGATACGCAGTATTTT. Translating it yields CASSPLAATDTQYF.

This rearrangement joins TRBV30 to TRBJ2-1; D is ambiguous. The germline V gene has CDR1 GTSNPN and CDR2 SVGIG (reference sequence). CDR3 size: 11 residues. Trimming removed 7 bases from V and 9 bases from J, with 13 bases in between. CDR3 in DNA: TGTGCCTCCAGTTCTGGGCCTGAGCAGTTCTTC. It encodes CASSSGPEQFF. The variable domain in full, with the rest retrieved from reference TRBV30 and TRBJ2-1, is SQTIHQWPATLVQPVGSPLSLECTVEGTSNPNLYWYRQAAGRGLQLLFYSVGIGQISSEVPQNLSASRPQDRQFILSSKKLLLSDSGFYLCASSSGPEQFFGPGTRLTVL.

The chain joins TRBV14 to TRBJ2-3; 10 bases fit TRBD2. After removal of 2 bases from V and 4 bases from J, the junction contained 18 bases not matched to a gene. The CDR3 totals 20 residues. Germline values: CDR1 SGHDN, CDR2 FVKESK. The CDR3 DNA reads as TGTGCCAGCAGCCAACCCCCCCTGTGGGCTAGCGGGAGAATACCAGATACGCAGTATTTT. Its translation is CASSQPPLWASGRIPDTQYF.

The DNA of the CDR3 is TGCGCCAGCAGCTTGGAGGGACAGGGGGCATATGGCTACACCTTC. It translates to CASSLEGQGAYGYTF. The chain is built from TRBV5-1 and TRBJ1-2, with 12 bases lining up with TRBD1. V lost 0 bases to trimming and J lost 5 bases; unmatched junction nucleotides: 2. The germline V gene encodes CDR1 SGHRS and CDR2 YFSETQ. The CDR3 length is 15 residues.

The chain carries TRBV19 and TRBJ2-5, with D perhaps matching TRBD2 (5 bases). CDR3 size: 16 residues. Germline lookup yields CDR1 LNHDA and CDR2 SQIVND (reference sequence). V was pared by 6 bases and J by 0 bases, with 17 bases between. CDR3 coding DNA: TGTGCCAGTAGCCCCTCCAACGGGAAGTACCAAGAGACCCAGTACTTC. Encoded protein: CASSPSNGKYQETQYF.

The chain employs TRBV10-3 and TRBJ2-7; D is unresolved. CDR1 and CDR2 from the germline V gene are ENHRY and SYGVKD. This CDR3 comprises 11 residues. Trimming removed 8 bases at V and 3 bases at J, with 8 bases between. CDR3 sequence reads: CAISSYYEQYF. The CDR3 DNA sequence: TGTGCCATCTCCAGTTACTACGAGCAGTACTTC.

The V gene is TRBV19, the J gene TRBJ2-7, with 7 positions matching TRBD1. Germline CDR1 LNHDA, CDR2 SQIVND (reference sequence). The CDR3 totals 15 residues. The junction had 8 bases not matched to a gene; V was cut back by 1 base and J by 5 bases. The CDR3 coding sequence is TGTGCCAGTAGTATAGTCCGACAGGGTATCCACGAGCAGTACTTC. Its protein product is CASSIVRQGIHEQYF.

The chain employs TRBV30 and TRBJ1-1, with a weak D call TRBD1 (5 bases). This CDR3 has 12 residues. The V end lost 2 bases, the J end lost 6 bases, and 10 bases lay between the germline ends. Germline V gene lookup returns CDR1 GTSNPN and CDR2 SVGIG (reference sequence). The CDR3 region is CAWSRGGPEAFF. As DNA, the CDR3 is TGTGCCTGGAGTCGCGGGGGTCCTGAAGCTTTCTTT.

The CDR3 DNA reads as TGTGCCAGCAGCCCCGTAGGGAGTACGGAACTCCAAGAGACCCAGTACTTC. Translating gives CASSPVGSTELQETQYF. The chain recombines TRBV5-4 with TRBJ2-5, with a tentative D call TRBD2 (5 bases). Trimming left V 4 bases short and J 1 base short, with 20 bases between. Per the germline V gene, CDR1 is SGHNT and CDR2 is YYREEE (reference sequence). The length of the CDR3 is 17 residues.

The chain combines TRBV30 with TRBJ2-5; 8 nucleotides align to TRBD1. The CDR3 consists of 16 residues. J was trimmed by 2 bases and V by 3 bases; bases with no gene match: 11. Germline loops: CDR1 GTSNPN, CDR2 SVGIG (reference sequence). CDR3 in DNA: TGTGCCTGGAGCGCGACCCGCTACAGGGGGCAAGAGACCCAGTACTTC. Its translation: CAWSATRYRGQETQYF. The entire variable domain, with the rest obtained from reference TRBV30 and TRBJ2-5, is as follows: SQTIHQWPATLVQPVGSPLSLECTVEGTSNPNLYWYRQAAGRGLQLLFYSVGIGQISSEVPQNLSASRPQDRQFILSSKKLLLSDSGFYLCAWSATRYRGQETQYFGPGTRLLVL.